This T cell receptor (beta chain) comes out of a study of early T cells in non-severe SARS-CoV-2 infection (dated by TCRdb to about 2021). At the level of the whole study: TCR sequencing used bulk RNA from unsorted whole blood, so alpha and beta chains could not be paired. Results the study describes overall, beyond this receptor: VDJdb matching was skewed toward anti-spike CD8 responses and likely underestimated virus-specific expansions, missing private and CD4 specificities.

Set within a cohort of healthcare workers in London, UK, this nested case-control study involved weekly PCR testing of nasopharyngeal swabs along with blood sampling. Between 23 and 31 March 2020, the week of the UK lockdown, healthcare workers were enrolled and then followed up weekly for as long as 16 weeks. Turning to this clonotype: Its antigen is not yet known. No much larger clonotype is one base removed from it; base qualities were not supplied.

The library was prepared using 5' RACE. The sequencer listed for this sample is NextSeq 500. To correct for sequencing error and PCR bias, the TCR library protocol tagged individual cDNA molecules with unique molecular identifiers. Sequencing covered both TCR alpha and beta chains, and within each sample the abundances of alpha and beta sequences were tightly co-correlated. The authors' analysis ran thus. V gene, J gene and CDR3 annotation of TCR sequences was performed with Decombinator V4. TCRs were defined as expanded if a significant change between any two time points was detected under a Poisson model with p below 0.0001. TCR abundances were normalised to the total number of TCRs sequenced in each sample and reported as counts per million. TRAV1-2 paired with TRAJ12, TRAJ20 or TRAJ33 defined MAIT TCRs, while TRAV10 paired with TRAJ18 defined iNKT TCRs. VDJdb, accessed 1 November 2021, was searched for CMV, EBV and SARS-CoV-2 annotated TCRs, with TCRs annotated for multiple antigens excluded. TCRdb trimmed the raw reads at Q25, called clones with MiXCR and kept productive beta chains. Each CDR3 protein appears once, grouped with its most common genes and DNA. The V and J calls and clone size are TCRdb's, not the authors'. This sample comprises about 87,000 distinct CDR3 sequences, about 15% of them detected only once. Under 7.5% of the sample is held by the ten biggest clonotypes.

The cysteine opens and the phenylalanine closes a CDR3 of 14 amino acids. CDR3 DNA only is kept here, 42 bases in frame from base 1. Per the germline V gene, SGHAT is the CDR1 and FQNNGV is the CDR2. V drops 5 bases and J drops 2 bases, leaving 13 bases in between. This TCR was sampled from an adult who was a healthcare worker with PCR-confirmed SARS-CoV-2 infection or an uninfected control (not recorded which). Material for sequencing was whole blood. The chain links TRBV11-2 with TRBJ2-7; no D gene can be assigned with confidence. The CDR3 reads CASSPPTGTYEQYF. The DNA reads as follows: TGTGCCAGCAGCCCCCCGACGGGTACCTACGAGCAGTACTTC.